This T cell receptor beta chain originates from a study of OX40 agonist ivuxolimab in advanced cancers. The overall study: In this trial design, patients received ivuxolimab intravenously at 0.01 to 10 mg/kg every 2 weeks. Partial responses, seen in three patients, involved one hepatocellular carcinoma and two cutaneous melanomas. Notes on the study in general: At 0.1-3.0 mg/kg, partial responders had clonal expansion among the lowest observed.

Assay: immunoSEQ multiplex PCR; the TCRdb copy retains only in-frame clones and omits some. The table shows 98,000 or so clones, with roughly 90% occurring only once. Peripheral blood came from all dose cohorts at three timepoints. This CDR3 comprises 14 residues. Germline CDR1 reads MNHNS; CDR2 reads SASEGT. V lost 6 bases, J lost 4 bases, and 15 bases lay in between. A remark on this clone: Its antigen remains unidentified.

This TCR came from an adult with an advanced solid tumor such as melanoma, head and neck, liver or kidney cancer. V usage is TRBV6-1 and J usage is TRBJ1-2; possible D gene TRBD1, 6 bases. Sequenced here: CD4+ or CD8+ T cells sorted from blood, sampled in a trial of the OX40 agonist ivuxolimab. The CDR3 protein is CASRRAGESYGYTF. CDR3 sequence (DNA): TGTGCCAGCAGAAGGGCAGGGGAGAGCTATGGCTACACCTTC.